The T cell receptor (beta chain) under discussion was sequenced for a study of blood T cell repertoires in COVID-19. There are 14 residues in the CDR3. V was clipped by 9 bases and J by 4 bases, with 15 bases between them. Sequencing used immunoSEQ multiplex PCR; TCRdb keeps in-frame clones, though not all of them. The sample has approximately 180,000 clones, around 87% seen once. The rearrangement uses TRBV23-1 and TRBJ2-2; D perhaps matches TRBD1 (6 bases). TRBV23-1 is treated as an ORF (open reading frame) with a function not yet certain. Input material: peripheral blood. The TCR sequence derives from a woman between 70 and 85 years old with COVID-19, enrolled during active disease. The CDR3 region is CARLGGQTTGELFF. The CDR3 nucleotides are TGCGCCAGACTTGGGGGACAAACCACCGGGGAGCTGTTTTTT.